This is a list of T cell receptor beta chains from one sample in a study of response to subunit inactivated influenza vaccine. TCRdb independently ran MiXCR on the RT-PCR reads; one entry per CDR3 protein. Of some 520,000 distinct CDR3 sequences in the sample, 16% are singletons; the top ten hold 3% to 3.5%. The specimen was CD4+ T cells sorted from PBMCs, collected roughly 24 months after vaccination. These receptors originate from a man between 50 and 70 years old who received an inactivated influenza vaccine. Each CDR3 is given with its conserved first and last residue. A D gene is named only where the DNA matches it firmly. Not every row has a clone size; where given, it reads once, few, many or a size class.

- TRBJ2-1 - TRBV29-1 TGCAGCGTTGATTCGTGGGACACTGTGTTCTTC CSVDSWDTVFF
- TRBJ2-7 - TRBV4-2 TGTGCCAGCAGCCAGGTACCCCAGGACCCTCATTCCTACGAGCAGTACTTC CASSQVPQDPHSYEQYF
- TRBJ1-1 TRBD1 TRBV4-2 TGTGCCAGCAGCCAAGATTGGGACAGCCTGAACACTGAAGCTTTCTTT CASSQDWDSLNTEAFF
- TRBJ1-1 - TRBV12-3/TRBV12-4 TGTGCCAGCAGTTTTCGCTCGGACACTGAAGCTTTCTTT CASSFRSDTEAFF
few TRBJ1-2 - TRBV11-1 TGTGCCAGCAGCTACGGGGAGGCAGGTGGCTACACCTTC CASSYGEAGGYTF
many TRBJ1-1 - TRBV5-1 TGTGCCAGCAGTTTAAAGGGGAACACTGAAGCTTTCTTT CASSLKGNTEAFF
- TRBJ2-5 TRBD2 TRBV20-1 TGCAGTGCTCCCAGAGAAGCGGGAGTGGAGACCCAGTACTTC CSAPREAGVETQYF
- TRBJ2-2 - TRBV27 TGTGCCAGCAGTTATTATAAATCCGGGGAGCTGTTTTTT CASSYYKSGELFF
- TRBJ2-5 - TRBV5-5 TGTGCCAGCAGCAATAGCCCACTAGCTGAGACCCAGTACTTC CASSNSPLAETQYF
- TRBJ2-1 - TRBV4-3 TGCGCCAGCAGCCAAGATGGGGGGATCTCCTACAATGAGCAGTTCTTC CASSQDGGISYNEQFF
few TRBJ2-5 - TRBV9 TGTGCCAGCAGCTTCACCGGGAAACAAGAGACCCAGTACTTC CASSFTGKQETQYF
many TRBJ1-2 TRBD1 TRBV6-2/TRBV6-3 TGTGCCAGCAGTTCGACAGGGGGTCCCTATGGCTACACCTTC CASSSTGGPYGYTF
- TRBJ2-3 - TRBV7-2 TGTGCCAGCAGCCCTCCGGGACATCCCCTCGCAGATACGCAGTATTTT CASSPPGHPLADTQYF
few TRBJ2-1 TRBD2 TRBV3-1 TGTGCCAGCAGCCGGGATGCGGGAGCACGAAATGAGCAGTTCTTC CASSRDAGARNEQFF
many TRBJ1-2 TRBD1 TRBV12-3/TRBV12-4 TGTGCCAGCAGGGTCGCGACAGGGGGTGGCTACACCTTC CASRVATGGGYTF
few TRBJ2-1 TRBD2 TRBV11-1 TGTGCCAGCAGCCCGGGCTATCTTCGAGCGGGGACCAACAATGAGCAGTTCTTC CASSPGYLRAGTNNEQFF
- TRBJ2-1 - TRBV20-1 TGCAGTGCTAGAGGTGCGGGTGCCTCCTACAATGAGCAGTTCTTC CSARGAGASYNEQFF
- TRBJ2-7 - TRBV9 TGTGCCAGCAGCCCACCCCCGGGACCGGACTACGAGCAGTACTTC CASSPPPGPDYEQYF
- TRBJ2-4 - TRBV2 TGTGCCAGCAGTAATTTGGCCAAAAACATTCAGTACTTC CASSNLAKNIQYF
few TRBJ2-1 TRBD2 TRBV6-1 TGTGCCAGCAGTGAAAGTAGCGGGTCGTTGGGGGAGCAGTTCTTC CASSESSGSLGEQFF
- TRBJ1-1 TRBD1 TRBV7-2 TGTGCCAGCAGCCGGACAGGGAAGGACACTGAAGCTTTCTTT CASSRTGKDTEAFF
- TRBJ2-3 - TRBV19 TGTGCCAGTAGCCGAGCAAATCACAGGGTCCCCACAGATACGCAGTATTTT CASSRANHRVPTDTQYF
- TRBJ2-1 TRBD2 TRBV29-1 TGCAGCGTTTTACGGGATAGCGGGATCAGCAATGAGCAGTTCTTC CSVLRDSGISNEQFF
- TRBJ2-1 TRBD1 TRBV20-1 TGCAGTGCTAGAGCCACACGGGGACAGGGAAACAATGAGCAGTTCTTC CSARATRGQGNNEQFF
few TRBJ2-1 - TRBV7-2 TGTGCCAGCAGCCCCGCGGCTAGCGTATACAATGAGCAGTTCTTC CASSPAASVYNEQFF
- TRBJ2-3 - TRBV4-2 TGTGCCAGCAGCCAAACTCGAGGGGCAGATACGCAGTATTTT CASSQTRGADTQYF
- TRBJ2-7 - TRBV20-1 TGCAGTGCTAGACGTGGGCAGGGGTTCTACGAGCAGTACTTC CSARRGQGFYEQYF
few TRBJ2-1 - TRBV3-1 TGTGCCAGCAGCCAAGATCGGGTAATTCAGTTCTTC CASSQDRVIQFF
few TRBJ1-4 TRBD1 TRBV15 TGTGCCACCAGCAGCGACAGGGACGTCCAACGGGAAAAACTGTTTTTT CATSSDRDVQREKLFF
few TRBJ2-6 - TRBV6-1 TGTGCCAGCAGTAAGGACGGCTCTGGGGCCAACGTCCTGACTTTC CASSKDGSGANVLTF
- TRBJ2-1 - TRBV29-1 TGCAGCGTTCAGGGGTTCGAGGAGCAGTTCTTC CSVQGFEEQFF
few TRBJ2-3 TRBD1 TRBV7-3 TGTGCCAGCAGCCAGGGGGCTGTTGGTCGAGATACGCAGTATTTT CASSQGAVGRDTQYF
many TRBJ2-1 TRBD2 TRBV12-3/TRBV12-4 TGTGCCAGCAGCCCCATAGCGGGCGATAATGAGCAGTTCTTC CASSPIAGDNEQFF